This T cell receptor beta chain stems from a study of CD8+ T cells in alopecia areata. Stated treatment: oral pan-JAK inhibitor, 5-10 mg twice daily. Germline V gives CDR1 GTSNPN, CDR2 SVGIG (reference sequence). This CDR3 is 12 amino acids long. V gave up 1 base and J gave up 6 bases, with 9 bases separating them. Study outcomes and limitations: Higher clonality than in normal scalp was seen in lesional scalp, especially alopecia totalis/universalis.

Comments on this clone: Its specificity is unknown.

Extracted RNA was reverse transcribed into cDNA, the sequencing template. Profiling relied on immunoSEQ multiplex PCR, and the TCRdb table lists in-frame clones only, not all of them. The sample lists nearly 95,000 clones, more than 65% seen once, with around 15% in the top ten. The sample here was CD8+ T cells sorted from blood, taken at roughly week 45, from a patient treated with tofacitinib. The rearrangement uses TRBV30 and TRBJ1-2; D remains ambiguous. The source is a human donor with alopecia areata. CDR3 protein: CAWSDPTDGYTF. The CDR3 DNA follows: TGTGCCTGGAGTGATCCTACAGATGGCTACACCTTC.